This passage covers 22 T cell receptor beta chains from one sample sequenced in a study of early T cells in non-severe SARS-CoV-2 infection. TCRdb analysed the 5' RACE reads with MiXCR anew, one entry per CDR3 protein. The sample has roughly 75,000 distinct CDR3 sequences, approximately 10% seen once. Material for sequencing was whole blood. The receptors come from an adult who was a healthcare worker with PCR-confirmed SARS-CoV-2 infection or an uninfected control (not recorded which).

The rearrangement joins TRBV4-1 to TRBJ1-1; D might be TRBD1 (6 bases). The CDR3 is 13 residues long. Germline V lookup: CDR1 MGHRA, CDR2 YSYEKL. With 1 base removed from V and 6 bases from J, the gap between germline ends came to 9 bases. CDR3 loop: CASSQGQAPEAFF. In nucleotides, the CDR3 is TGCGCCAGCAGCCAAGGACAGGCCCCTGAAGCTTTCTTT.

The CDR3 is CAIGGGLTEAFF. CDR3 in DNA: TGTGCCATCGGCGGAGGGCTCACTGAAGCTTTCTTT. J is TRBJ1-1 and V is TRBV10-3; D not certain. Trimming removed 8 bases from V and 4 bases from J, with 11 bases in between. Germline loops: CDR1 ENHRY, CDR2 SYGVKD. The CDR3 runs to 12 residues.

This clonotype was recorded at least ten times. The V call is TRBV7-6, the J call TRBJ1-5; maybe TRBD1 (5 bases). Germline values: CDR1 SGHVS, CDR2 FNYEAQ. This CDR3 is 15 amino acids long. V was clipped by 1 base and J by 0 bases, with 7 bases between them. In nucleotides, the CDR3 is TGTGCCAGCAGCTTAGGGCAGGGTAGCAATCAGCCCCAGCATTTT. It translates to CASSLGQGSNQPQHF. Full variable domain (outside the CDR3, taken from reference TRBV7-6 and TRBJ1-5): GAGVSQSPRYKVTKRGQDVALRCDPISGHVSLYWYRQALGQGPEFLTYFNYEAQQDKSGLPNDRFSAERPEGSISTLTIQRTEQRDSAMYRCASSLGQGSNQPQHFGDGTRLSIL.

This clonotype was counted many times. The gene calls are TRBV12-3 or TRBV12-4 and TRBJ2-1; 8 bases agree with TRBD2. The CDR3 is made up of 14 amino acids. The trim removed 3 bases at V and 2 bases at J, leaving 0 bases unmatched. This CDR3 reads CASSLGLAYNEQFF. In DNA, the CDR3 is TGTGCCAGCAGTTTGGGACTAGCCTACAATGAGCAGTTCTTC.

The CDR3 reads CASSRYGQGSSYEQYF. Here the CDR3 DNA reads TGTGCCAGCAGCCGCTACGGACAGGGGAGCTCCTACGAGCAGTACTTC. The rearrangement joins TRBV7-9 to TRBJ2-7; 9 bases map to TRBD1. CDR3 length equals 16 residues. V dropped 5 bases and J dropped 0; count of bases not matched to a gene: 8. Germline lookup yields CDR1 SEHNR and CDR2 FQNEAQ (reference sequence).

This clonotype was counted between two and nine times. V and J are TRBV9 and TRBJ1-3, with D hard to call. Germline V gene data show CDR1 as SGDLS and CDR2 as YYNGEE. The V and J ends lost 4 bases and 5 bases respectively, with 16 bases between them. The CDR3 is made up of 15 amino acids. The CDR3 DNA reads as TGTGCCAGCAGCCCCCCCACGGCCAGTAGAAACACCATATATTTT. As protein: CASSPPTASRNTIYF. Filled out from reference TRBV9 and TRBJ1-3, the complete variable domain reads DSGVTQTPKHLITATGQRVTLRCSPRSGDLSVYWYQQSLDQGLQFLIQYYNGEERAKGNILERFSAQQFPDLHSELNLSSLELGDSALYFCASSPPTASRNTIYFGEGSWLTVV.

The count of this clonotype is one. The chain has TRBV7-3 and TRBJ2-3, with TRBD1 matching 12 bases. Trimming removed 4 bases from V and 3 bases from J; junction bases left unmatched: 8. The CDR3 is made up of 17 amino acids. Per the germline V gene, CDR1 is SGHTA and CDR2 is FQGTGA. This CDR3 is CASSSSPGQGATDTQYF. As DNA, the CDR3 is TGTGCCAGCAGCTCCAGCCCGGGACAGGGGGCTACAGATACGCAGTATTTT. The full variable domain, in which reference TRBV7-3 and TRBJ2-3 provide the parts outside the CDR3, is GAGVSQTPSNKVTEKGKYVELRCDPISGHTALYWYRQSLGQGPEFLIYFQGTGAADDSGLPNDRFFAVRPEGSVSTLKIQRTERGDSAVYLCASSSSPGQGATDTQYFGPGTRLTVL.

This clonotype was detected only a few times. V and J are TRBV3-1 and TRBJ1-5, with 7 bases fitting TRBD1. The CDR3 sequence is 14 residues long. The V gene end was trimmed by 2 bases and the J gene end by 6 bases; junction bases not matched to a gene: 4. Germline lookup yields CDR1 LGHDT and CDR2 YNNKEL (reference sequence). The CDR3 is CASSQSGGGQPQHF. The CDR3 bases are TGTGCCAGCAGCCAATCAGGGGGAGGTCAGCCCCAGCATTTT.

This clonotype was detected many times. The CDR3 nucleotides read TGTGCCAGCAGTTACAGGTCAGGATACTACGAGCAGTACTTC. Its protein is CASSYRSGYYEQYF. The chain links TRBV6-6 to TRBJ2-7; no clear D gene. V lost 2 bases and J 3 bases, leaving 11 bases between the germline ends. In germline, CDR1 is MNHNY, CDR2 SVGAGI (reference sequence). The CDR3 is made up of 14 amino acids.

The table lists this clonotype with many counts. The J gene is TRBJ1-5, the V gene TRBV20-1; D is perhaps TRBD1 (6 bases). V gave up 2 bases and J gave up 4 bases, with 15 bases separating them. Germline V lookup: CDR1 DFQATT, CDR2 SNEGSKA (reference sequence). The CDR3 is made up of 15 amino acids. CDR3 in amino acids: CSARRQGLDNQPQHF. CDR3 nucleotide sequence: TGCAGTGCTAGACGTCAGGGGCTGGATAATCAGCCCCAGCATTTT.

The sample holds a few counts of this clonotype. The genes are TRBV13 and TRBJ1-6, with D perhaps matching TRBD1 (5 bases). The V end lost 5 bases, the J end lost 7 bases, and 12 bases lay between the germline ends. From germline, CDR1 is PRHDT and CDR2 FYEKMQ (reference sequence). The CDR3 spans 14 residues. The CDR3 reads CASSPGPQNSPLHF. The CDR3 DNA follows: TGTGCCAGCAGCCCGGGACCGCAGAATTCACCCCTCCACTTT.

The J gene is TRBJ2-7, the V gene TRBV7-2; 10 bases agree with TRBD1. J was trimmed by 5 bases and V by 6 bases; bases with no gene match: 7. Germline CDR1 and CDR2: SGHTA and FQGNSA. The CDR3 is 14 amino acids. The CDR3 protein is CASRPGQGSHEQYF. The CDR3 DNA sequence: TGTGCCAGCAGACCGGGACAGGGGAGCCACGAGCAGTACTTC.

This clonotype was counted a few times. The CDR3 bases are TGTGCCAGCAGTTACTCTTTTGAGGTGGACAGGGGCACCCCTGGGGCCAACGTCCTGACTTTC. Its protein product is CASSYSFEVDRGTPGANVLTF. This chain uses TRBV6-5 with TRBJ2-6; 9 nucleotides match TRBD1. V lost 0 bases, J lost 2 bases, and 14 bases stayed unmatched. Germline CDR1 and CDR2: MNHEY and SVGAGI. The CDR3 has 21 residues.

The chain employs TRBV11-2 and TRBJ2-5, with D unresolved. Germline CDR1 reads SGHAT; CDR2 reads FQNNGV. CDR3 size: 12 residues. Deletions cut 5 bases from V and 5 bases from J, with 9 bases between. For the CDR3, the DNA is TGTGCCAGCAGCCCGTCCTCGGAGACCCAGTACTTC. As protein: CASSPSSETQYF.

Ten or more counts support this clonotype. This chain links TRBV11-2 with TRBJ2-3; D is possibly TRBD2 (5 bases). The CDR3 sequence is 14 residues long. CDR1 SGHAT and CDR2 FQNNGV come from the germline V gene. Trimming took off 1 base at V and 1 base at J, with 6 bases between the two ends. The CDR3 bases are TGTGCCAGCAGCTTAGTCGGGGGCACAGATACGCAGTATTTT. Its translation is CASSLVGGTDTQYF.

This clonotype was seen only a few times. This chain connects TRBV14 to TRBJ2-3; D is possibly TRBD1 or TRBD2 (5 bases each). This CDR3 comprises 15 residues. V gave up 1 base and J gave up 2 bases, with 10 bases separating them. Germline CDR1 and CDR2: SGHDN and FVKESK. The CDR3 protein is CASSQGQGVTDTQYF. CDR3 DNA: TGTGCCAGCAGCCAAGGGCAGGGAGTCACAGATACGCAGTATTTT.

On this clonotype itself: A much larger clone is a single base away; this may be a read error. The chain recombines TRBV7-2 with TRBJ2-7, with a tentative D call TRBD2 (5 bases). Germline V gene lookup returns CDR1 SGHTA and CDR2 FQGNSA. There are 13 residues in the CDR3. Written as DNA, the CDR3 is TGTGTCAGCAGCTTAGCGCGCTCCTACGAGCAGTACTTC. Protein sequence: CVSSLARSYEQYF.

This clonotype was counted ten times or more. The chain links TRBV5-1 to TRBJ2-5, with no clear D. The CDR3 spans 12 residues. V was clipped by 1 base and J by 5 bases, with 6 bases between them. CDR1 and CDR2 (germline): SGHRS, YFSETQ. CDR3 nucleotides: TGCGCCAGCAGCTTGAACGGCGAGACCCAGTACTTC. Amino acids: CASSLNGETQYF.

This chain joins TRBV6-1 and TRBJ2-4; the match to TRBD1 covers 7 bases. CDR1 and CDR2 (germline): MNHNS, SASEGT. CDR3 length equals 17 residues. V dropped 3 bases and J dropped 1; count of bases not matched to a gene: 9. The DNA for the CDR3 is TGTGCCAGCAGTGATCGACAGGGAATGGTGGCCAAAAACATTCAGTACTTC. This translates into CASSDRQGMVAKNIQYF.

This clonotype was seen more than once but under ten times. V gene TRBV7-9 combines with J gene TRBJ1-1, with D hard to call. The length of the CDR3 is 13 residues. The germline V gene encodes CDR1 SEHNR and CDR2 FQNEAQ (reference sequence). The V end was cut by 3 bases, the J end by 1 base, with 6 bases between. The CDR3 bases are TGTGCCAGCAGCTTGTACGGGAACACTGAAGCTTTCTTT. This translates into CASSLYGNTEAFF.

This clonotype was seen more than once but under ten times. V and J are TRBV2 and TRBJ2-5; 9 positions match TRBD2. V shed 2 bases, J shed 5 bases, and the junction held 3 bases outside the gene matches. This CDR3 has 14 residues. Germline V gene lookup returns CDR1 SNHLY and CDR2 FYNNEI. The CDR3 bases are TGTGCCAGCAGTGAACGACTAGCGGTCGAGACCCAGTACTTC. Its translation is CASSERLAVETQYF.

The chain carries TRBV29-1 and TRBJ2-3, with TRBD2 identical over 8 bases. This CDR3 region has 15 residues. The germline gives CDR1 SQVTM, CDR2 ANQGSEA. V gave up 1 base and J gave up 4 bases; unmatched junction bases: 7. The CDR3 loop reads CSVEGGGGPADTQYF. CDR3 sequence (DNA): TGCAGCGTTGAAGGTGGCGGGGGGCCCGCAGATACGCAGTATTTT.